The 21 T cell receptor beta chains in this list originate from one sample, sequenced in a study of T cell changes during pregnancy in multiple sclerosis. Clones were sequenced by immunoSEQ multiplex PCR, and TCRdb holds only the in-frame ones, with some missing. The data contain about 32,000 clones, roughly nine tenths of them singletons. The sequencing used CD8+ T cells from peripheral blood mononuclear cells, collected in the first trimester of pregnancy. Receptors originate from a female donor with multiple sclerosis, enrolled in a pregnancy study.

The table lists this clone with a count of one. Within the sample, other DNA sequences also encode this same CDR3. V is TRBV2 and J is TRBJ1-2; maybe TRBD1 (5 bases). Per germline, CDR1 SNHLY and CDR2 FYNNEI. The germline V and J ends were trimmed by 2 bases and 4 bases, with 14 bases remaining between them. The CDR3 spans 15 residues. CDR3 amino acids: CASSEYGGDSYGYTF. As DNA, the CDR3 is TGTGCCAGCAGTGAATATGGGGGGGACTCCTATGGCTACACCTTC.

V usage is TRBV4-1 and J usage is TRBJ2-1, with 11 bases matching TRBD2. Germline V gives CDR1 MGHRA, CDR2 YSYEKL. The CDR3 loop spans 18 amino acids. Losses at the gene ends were 0 bases for V and 0 bases for J; bases not matched to a gene: 4. The CDR3 region is CASSQEGLAESSYNEQFF. CDR3 in DNA: TGCGCCAGCAGCCAAGAGGGACTAGCGGAAAGCTCCTACAATGAGCAGTTCTTC.

V is TRBV14 and J is TRBJ2-3, with 7 bases aligning to TRBD2. The CDR3 runs 15 residues. J gave up 2 bases and V 5 bases, and 7 bases lay outside the gene matches. Germline assignment: CDR1 SGHDN and CDR2 FVKESK. CDR3 sequence: CASSSQSGDTDTQYF. Here the CDR3 DNA reads TGTGCCAGCAGCTCACAAAGCGGGGACACAGATACGCAGTATTTT.

The chain employs TRBV7-9 and TRBJ2-3; 9 nucleotides line up with TRBD1. Germline V gene data show CDR1 as SEHNR and CDR2 as FQNEAQ (reference sequence). This CDR3 has 14 residues. The V gene end was trimmed by 4 bases and the J gene end by 5 bases; junction bases not matched to a gene: 4. CDR3 DNA sequence: TGTGCCAGCAGCTCGGGACAGGGCCTAGATACGCAGTATTTT. Translating it yields CASSSGQGLDTQYF.

The rearrangement joins TRBV27 to TRBJ2-1, with 9 nucleotides matching TRBD2. The CDR3 has 14 residues. Germline assignment: CDR1 MNHEY and CDR2 SMNVEV (reference sequence). V trimming: 4 bases; J trimming: 10 bases; junction bases outside the gene matches: 8. CDR3: CASSSASGTREQFF. The CDR3 coding sequence is TGTGCCAGCAGTTCGGCTAGCGGGACGAGAGAGCAGTTCTTC.

The rearrangement joins TRBV29-1 to TRBJ1-3; 9 nucleotides align to TRBD1. V was pared by 0 bases and J by 2 bases, with 5 bases of the junction left unmatched. This CDR3 spans 16 amino acids. Germline V lookup: CDR1 SQVTM, CDR2 ANQGSEA. CDR3 in DNA: TGCAGCGTTGAAGATCCACAGGGGGCGGCTGGAAACACCATATATTTT. Encoded protein: CSVEDPQGAAGNTIYF.

This clone was seen only once. The chain carries TRBV27 and TRBJ2-4; D perhaps matches TRBD1 (5 bases). V lost 5 bases and J lost 7, with 18 bases in between. The CDR3 is 15 amino acids. Germline V gene lookup returns CDR1 MNHEY and CDR2 SMNVEV (reference sequence). CDR3 sequence (DNA): TGTGCCAGCAGTCCGATAACAGGACCCGGGAACATTCAGTACTTC. Protein sequence: CASSPITGPGNIQYF.

By share of the sample, this clone is medium-sized (0.01 to 0.1%). V and J are TRBV14 and TRBJ1-3; D gene uncertain. Trimming left V 3 bases short and J 4 bases short, with 19 bases between. Germline V gene data show CDR1 as SGHDN and CDR2 as FVKESK. The length of the CDR3 is 17 residues. In nucleotides, the CDR3 is TGTGCCAGCAGCCACGTCTGGCGCTCTCGGAGAGGAAACACCATATATTTT. This sequence encodes CASSHVWRSRRGNTIYF.

This clone was picked up one time. The chain recombines TRBV28 with TRBJ2-5; 7 nucleotides align to TRBD2. Looked up from germline, CDR1 is MDHEN and CDR2 is SYDVKM. V dropped 2 bases and J dropped 5; count of bases not matched to a gene: 11. The CDR3 is made up of 16 amino acids. Written as DNA, the CDR3 is TGTGCCAGCAGTTTAACCCCCGACGCGGGAGTTGAGACCCAGTACTTC. Translated: CASSLTPDAGVETQYF.

By proportion, this clone is medium-sized (0.01 to 0.1%). The gene calls are TRBV5-4 and TRBJ2-7; TRBD2 matches 11 bases. Germline-derived CDR1 and CDR2 are SGHNT and YYREEE (reference sequence). The CDR3 spans 15 residues. V lost 0 bases, J lost 4 bases, and 3 bases stayed unmatched. CDR3 amino acids: CASSLAASGRYEQYF. The CDR3 DNA follows: TGTGCCAGCAGCTTGGCCGCTAGCGGGAGGTACGAGCAGTACTTC.

The chain uses TRBV5-6 and TRBJ1-2; 8 positions match TRBD1. The CDR3 has 13 residues. J was trimmed by 6 bases and V by 4 bases; bases with no gene match: 5. Per germline, CDR1 SGHDT and CDR2 YYEEEE. CDR3 DNA: TGTGCCAGCAGCAAGACAGGGGAGCATGGCTACACCTTC. Its protein product is CASSKTGEHGYTF.

The chain employs TRBV9 and TRBJ2-7, with 8 positions matching TRBD1. V shed 3 bases, J shed 5 bases, and the junction held 10 bases outside the gene matches. Germline V gene lookup returns CDR1 SGDLS and CDR2 YYNGEE. CDR3 size: 15 residues. CDR3 sequence reads: CASSARTGFGDEQYF. The CDR3 region has the DNA TGTGCCAGCAGCGCCCGGACAGGGTTTGGAGACGAGCAGTACTTC.

The chain couples TRBV9 to TRBJ2-1, with TRBD2 as a possible D gene (6 bases). CDR3 length equals 16 residues. The V gene's germline CDR1 is SGDLS and CDR2 YYNGEE. V lost 0 bases to trimming and J lost 9 bases, with 19 bases between them. The CDR3 loop reads CASSVAGAISEGEQFF. DNA for the CDR3: TGTGCCAGCAGCGTAGCCGGGGCCATATCGGAGGGTGAGCAGTTCTTC.

CDR3 DNA sequence: TGTGCCAGCAGCTTAACCCTACTAGCGGGAGTTGGCGGGGAGCTGTTTTTT. It is translated as CASSLTLLAGVGGELFF. The chain has TRBV7-3 and TRBJ2-2, with 11 nucleotides matching TRBD2. Germline assignment: CDR1 SGHTA and CDR2 FQGTGA. CDR3 length: 17 residues. The V gene end was trimmed by 0 bases and the J gene end by 7 bases; junction bases not matched to a gene: 7.

The V gene is TRBV25-1, the J gene TRBJ2-7; D call uncertain. The CDR3 runs to 11 residues. Deletions cut 5 bases from V and 4 bases from J, with 6 bases between. Germline CDR1 and CDR2: MGHDK and SYGVNS. CDR3 in amino acids: CASSLAYEQYF. In DNA form, the CDR3 reads TGTGCCAGCAGTCTGGCATACGAGCAGTACTTC.

This chain joins TRBV2 and TRBJ2-6; TRBD1 matches 8 bases. CDR3 length: 17 amino acids. V was clipped by 8 bases and J by 2 bases; unmatched bases: 11. Germline V gene lookup returns CDR1 SNHLY and CDR2 FYNNEI. The CDR3 loop reads CASVGNRGETGANVLTF. For the CDR3, the DNA is TGTGCCAGCGTGGGGAACAGGGGGGAGACTGGGGCCAACGTCCTGACTTTC.

This clone is a singleton in its sample. This chain joins TRBV7-3 and TRBJ1-2; possible D gene TRBD1, 5 bases. CDR3 size: 16 residues. CDR1 SGHTA and CDR2 FQGTGA come from the germline V gene. Deletions cut 0 bases from V and 0 bases from J, with 11 bases between. The CDR3: CASSLTPQGPNYGYTF. For the CDR3, the DNA is TGTGCCAGCAGCTTAACTCCGCAGGGCCCTAACTATGGCTACACCTTC.

This chain connects TRBV7-2 to TRBJ2-1; 7 bases align to TRBD2. This CDR3 has 19 amino acids. Germline-derived CDR1 and CDR2 are SGHTA and FQGNSA. V shed 5 bases and J 0 bases; nucleotides not matched to a gene: 16. This chain's CDR3 is CASSPRRERAGVSYNEQFF. CDR3 in DNA: TGTGCCAGCAGCCCACGGAGAGAGCGGGCGGGAGTCTCCTACAATGAGCAGTTCTTC.

The CDR3 nucleotides are TGTGCCTGCCGGGATCTCGCCTACGAGCAGTACTTC. It is translated as CACRDLAYEQYF. The genes are TRBV30 and TRBJ2-7; D perhaps matches TRBD2 (5 bases). V was pared by 6 bases and J by 2 bases, with 11 bases between. This CDR3 region has 12 residues. In germline, CDR1 is GTSNPN, CDR2 SVGIG (reference sequence).

The V gene is TRBV12-5, the J gene TRBJ2-1, with 14 bases fitting TRBD2. The ends lost 5 bases at V and 12 bases at J; junction bases unmatched: 6. Germline V gene sequence: CDR1 LGHNT, CDR2 FRNRAP. The CDR3 has 14 residues. CDR3 protein: CASGRGLAGEGQFF. The CDR3 DNA is TGTGCTAGTGGTAGGGGACTAGCGGGGGAAGGGCAGTTCTTC.

The chain links TRBV15 to TRBJ1-2; D is ambiguous. The CDR3 consists of 14 residues. Trimming removed 0 bases from V and 8 bases from J, with 13 bases in between. CDR1 and CDR2 (germline): LNHNV, YYDKDF (reference sequence). CDR3 loop: CATSRDERGGGYTF. CDR3 coding DNA: TGTGCCACCAGCAGAGATGAGAGAGGAGGAGGCTACACCTTC.